This record concerns one T cell receptor beta chain sequence. The data are from a study of shared clonotypes between healthy human individuals. The overall study: The study used three CD4 naive, three CD4 memory, two CD8 naive and one CD8 memory plate per donor.

Assay execution took place at the deep level. As processed by the authors: ImmunoSEQ sequences covered only the junction and lacked quality scores; filtering therefore differed. The assay was immunoSEQ multiplex PCR, and TCRdb's table has in-frame clones only and misses some. V, J and clone size were drawn from that table, and D and trimming were deduced from the DNA. The repertoire holds millions of clones, with 90% to 95% as singletons. The CDR3 length is 13 residues. V was pared by 8 bases and J by 4 bases, with 14 bases between. CDR1 and CDR2 (germline): MDHEN, SYDVKM. The TCR comes from a man aged 18 to 30 in good health. Material: naive CD4+ T cells sorted from blood. Subset denoted: CD45RA+ positively selected. The chain has TRBV28 and TRBJ1-1; unclear D gene. The DNA of the CDR3 is TGTGCCAGCTCTGACCCGTATGGCACTGAAGCTTTCTTT. This codes for CASSDPYGTEAFF.